The 24 T cell receptor beta chains given below trace back to one sample, sequenced in a study of neurological immune-mediated disorders. TCRdb itself ran the 5' RACE reads through MiXCR, one entry per CDR3 protein. Here the sample spans 65,000 to 85,000 distinct CDR3 sequences, approximately 3.3% being singletons. Sequenced material: PBMCs. These receptors were obtained from a woman aged 45 to 65 with multiple sclerosis.

This clonotype was recorded at least ten times. The rearrangement joins TRBV20-1 to TRBJ2-1, with 8 bases identical to TRBD2. The CDR3 totals 17 residues. Germline V gives CDR1 DFQATT, CDR2 SNEGSKA (reference sequence). Trimming at V came to 5 bases and at J to 5 bases, leaving 17 bases not matched to a gene. CDR3 DNA: TGCAGTGCTCCCCGCCGGCCCGGGACTAGGGAAAACAATGAGCAGTTCTTC. Translated, it gives CSAPRRPGTRENNEQFF.

This clonotype occurred many times. At one end the junction does not follow the germline gene, possibly because of a read error. This chain uses TRBV4-2 with TRBJ2-5; D unresolved. From germline, CDR1 is LGHNA and CDR2 YNFKEQ. The length of the CDR3 is 12 residues. The CDR3 protein is CDSSKEASTQYF. The CDR3, as DNA: TGTGACAGCAGCAAAGAAGCATCAACCCAGTACTTC.

This clonotype was seen many times. This sequence joins TRBV2 and TRBJ2-1; perhaps TRBD2 as D (6 bases). Trimming removed 8 bases at V and 8 bases at J, with 16 bases between. Germline CDR1 reads SNHLY; CDR2 reads FYNNEI. The CDR3 sequence is 13 residues long. The CDR3 spells CASGGIDSYEQFF. The CDR3 nucleotides are TGTGCCAGCGGAGGGATTGACAGCTATGAGCAGTTCTTC.

As to this clonotype: This could be a read error, since a much larger clone is one nucleotide away. The chain couples TRBV5-1 to TRBJ1-1, with D unresolved. Germline V CDR1 and CDR2: SGHRS, YFSETQ. The CDR3 is made up of 16 amino acids. The CDR3: CTSSSRARAQGTEAFF. The CDR3, as DNA: TGCACCAGCAGCTCAAGGGCCCGGGCTCAAGGGACTGAAGCTTTCTTT.

This clonotype was counted at least ten times. The rearrangement uses TRBV5-1 and TRBJ2-3; D uncertain. Germline CDR1 is SGHRS and CDR2 is YFSETQ. Trimming removed 5 bases from V and 0 bases from J, with 10 bases in between. This CDR3 spans 14 amino acids. The CDR3 region has the DNA TGCGCCAGCAGGGGCGGAACTAGCACAGATACGCAGTATTTT. Translation: CASRGGTSTDTQYF.

This clonotype was recorded many times. This chain joins TRBV20-1 and TRBJ1-2, with D unclear. The V end was cut by 3 bases, the J end by 2 bases, with 4 bases between. The CDR3 is 11 amino acids. Germline V gives CDR1 DFQATT, CDR2 SNEGSKA (reference sequence). CDR3 sequence: CSASTNYGYTF. In DNA form, the CDR3 reads TGCAGTGCTAGCACCAACTATGGCTACACCTTC.

The gene calls are TRBV18 and TRBJ1-6; D gene unclear. There are 15 residues in the CDR3. The V and J ends lost 4 bases and 7 bases respectively, with 14 bases between them. Germline V lookup: CDR1 KGHSH, CDR2 LQKENI. This CDR3 is CASSLSRVENSPLHF. CDR3 coding DNA: TGTGCCAGCTCACTATCCCGGGTGGAGAATTCACCCCTCCACTTT.

CDR3 sequence (DNA): TGCGCCAGCAGCTTGGACGTAGGAAAGGGGAGAGCTGAAGCTTTCTTT. It translates to CASSLDVGKGRAEAFF. V is TRBV5-1 and J is TRBJ1-1; a weak D match, TRBD1 (5 bases). The V gene's germline CDR1 is SGHRS and CDR2 YFSETQ. This CDR3 spans 16 amino acids. The V and J ends lost 0 bases and 6 bases respectively, with 18 bases between them. Together with reference TRBV5-1 and TRBJ1-1, the CDR3 gives the full variable domain: KAGVTQTPRYLIKTRGQQVTLSCSPISGHRSVSWYQQTPGQGLQFLFEYFSETQRNKGNFPGRFSGRQFSNSRSEMNVSTLELGDSALYLCASSLDVGKGRAEAFFGQGTRLTVV.

This clonotype was observed at least ten times. This rearrangement joins TRBV7-2 to TRBJ2-5; TRBD2 aligns across 10 bases. This CDR3 contains 16 residues. Trimming removed 5 bases from V and 7 bases from J; junction bases left unmatched: 13. CDR1 SGHTA and CDR2 FQGNSA come from the germline V gene. CDR3 loop: CASSQVGSGREGTQYF. The CDR3 DNA is TGTGCCAGCAGCCAAGTCGGAAGCGGGAGGGAGGGGACCCAGTACTTC.

This clonotype was observed at least ten times. The CDR3 loop reads CASSNTQGGRSPLHF. CDR3 DNA: TGTGCCAGCAGCAACACTCAGGGCGGTCGTTCACCCCTCCACTTT. V and J are TRBV7-9 and TRBJ1-6; a weak D match, TRBD1 (5 bases). Per the germline V gene, CDR1 is SEHNR and CDR2 is FQNEAQ (reference sequence). This CDR3 is 15 amino acids long. The V end was cut by 5 bases, the J end by 9 bases, with 17 bases between. The variable domain in full, completed from reference TRBV7-9 and TRBJ1-6, reads DTGVSQNPRHKITKRGQNVTFRCDPISEHNRLYWYRQTLGQGPEFLTYFQNEAQLEKSRLLSDRFSAERPKGSFSTLEIQRTEQGDSAMYLCASSNTQGGRSPLHFGNGTRLTVT.

This clonotype was counted many times. As DNA, the CDR3 is TGTGCCAGCTCACCGCTTACTAAGGCTCGGGGAGTTGCGCAGTATTTT. Protein: CASSPLTKARGVAQYF. V is TRBV18 and J is TRBJ2-3, with D possibly matching TRBD2 (5 bases). V gave up 3 bases and J gave up 10 bases, with 23 bases separating them. Germline lookup yields CDR1 KGHSH and CDR2 LQKENI. The CDR3 covers 16 residues. Combining the CDR3 with reference TRBV18 and TRBJ2-3 gives the whole variable domain NAGVMQNPRHLVRRRGQEARLRCSPMKGHSHVYWYRQLPEEGLKFMVYLQKENIIDESGMPKERFSAEFPKEGPSILRIQQVVRGDSAAYFCASSPLTKARGVAQYFGPGTRLTVL.

This clonotype was seen repeatedly, ten times or more. The chain combines TRBV7-2 with TRBJ2-5; 9 nucleotides match TRBD1. The CDR3 totals 16 residues. J gave up 4 bases and V 5 bases, and 11 bases lay outside the gene matches. Germline loops: CDR1 SGHTA, CDR2 FQGNSA. CDR3 amino acids: CASSPSSWGQGETQYF. CDR3 coding DNA: TGTGCCAGCAGCCCATCTTCGTGGGGACAGGGAGAGACCCAGTACTTC.

Ten or more counts support this clonotype. The genes are TRBV9 and TRBJ1-5; the match to TRBD1 covers 7 bases. CDR1 SGDLS and CDR2 YYNGEE come from the germline V gene. The CDR3 sequence is 14 residues long. V lost 4 bases and J lost 3; bases outside the gene matches: 4. CDR3 coding DNA: TGTGCCAGCAGCTTACAGGGGAACAATCAGCCCCAGCATTTT. As protein: CASSLQGNNQPQHF.

Many counts were recorded for this clonotype. The chain carries TRBV12-3 or TRBV12-4 and TRBJ2-3; D might be TRBD2 (5 bases). This CDR3 region has 16 residues. V was shortened by 6 bases and J by 1 base, with 17 bases between the two germline ends. In DNA form, the CDR3 reads TGTGCCAGCAGCGCCACTAGAGGCCCCCGCACAGATACGCAGTATTTT. As protein: CASSATRGPRTDTQYF.

The table lists this clonotype with many counts. The CDR3 is CASSLSSGGDTQYF. The CDR3 bases are TGTGCCAGCAGCTTAAGTAGCGGCGGGGATACGCAGTATTTT. This chain connects TRBV7-9 to TRBJ2-3; TRBD2 is a possible D gene (6 bases). V was clipped by 2 bases and J by 6 bases, with 12 bases between them. The length of the CDR3 is 14 residues. Germline CDR1 and CDR2: SEHNR and FQNEAQ (reference sequence).

There are many counts of this clonotype. The chain links TRBV5-6 to TRBJ2-1; D might be TRBD2 (5 bases). The V and J ends lost 6 bases and 1 base respectively, with 11 bases between them. There are 14 residues in the CDR3. Germline loops: CDR1 SGHDT, CDR2 YYEEEE. The CDR3 reads CASTYGVSYNEQFF. CDR3 DNA: TGTGCCAGCACATACGGGGTATCCTACAATGAGCAGTTCTTC. The full variable domain, with the rest looked up from reference TRBV5-6 and TRBJ2-1, is DAGVTQSPTHLIKTRGQQVTLRCSPKSGHDTVSWYQQALGQGPQFIFQYYEEEERQRGNFPDRFSGHQFPNYSSELNVNALLLGDSALYLCASTYGVSYNEQFFGPGTRLTVL.

This clonotype was picked up many times. DNA for the CDR3: TGTGCCAGCAGCTTTACCGGCCGGAGCGGGGGGGCCAGAGAGACCCAGTACTTC. The encoded protein is CASSFTGRSGGARETQYF. V gene TRBV7-2 combines with J gene TRBJ2-5; the match to TRBD2 covers 10 bases. This CDR3 is 18 amino acids long. Germline V gene data show CDR1 as SGHTA and CDR2 as FQGNSA. The V segment lost 3 bases and the J segment 4 bases; nucleotides outside the gene matches: 14.

This clonotype was recorded at least ten times. The genes are TRBV28 and TRBJ2-7; perhaps TRBD1 as D (6 bases). V dropped 7 bases and J dropped 8 bases, with 21 bases sitting between them. CDR3 length: 14 residues. Germline loops: CDR1 MDHEN, CDR2 SYDVKM. The CDR3 loop reads CASTQATDRPKQYF. CDR3 nucleotides: TGTGCCAGCACCCAGGCCACGGACAGACCCAAGCAGTACTTC.

This clonotype occurred many times. The J gene is TRBJ2-7, the V gene TRBV28; possible D gene TRBD2, 6 bases. CDR1 and CDR2 (germline): MDHEN, SYDVKM. The CDR3 has 15 amino acids. The V end was cut by 3 bases, the J end by 0 bases, with 12 bases between. The CDR3 DNA sequence: TGTGCCAGCAGTTTCACGGGAGCCCTCTCCTACGAGCAGTACTTC. This translates into CASSFTGALSYEQYF.

This clonotype came up many times. The chain is built from TRBV20-1 and TRBJ2-7; D not resolved. The CDR3 runs to 13 residues. V lost 3 bases and J lost 3, with 12 bases in between. Germline V gives CDR1 DFQATT, CDR2 SNEGSKA (reference sequence). The CDR3 nucleotides are TGCAGTGCTAGTGACCAACCTTACTACGAGCAGTACTTC. It translates to CSASDQPYYEQYF.

At least ten counts were recorded for this clonotype. V gene TRBV29-1 combines with J gene TRBJ1-2; a possible D gene is TRBD1 (5 bases). The CDR3 runs to 13 residues. Germline V gene data show CDR1 as SQVTM and CDR2 as ANQGSEA. The ends were cut back, 0 bases at V and 5 bases at J, with 10 bases in the middle. CDR3 sequence: CSVEEKGWYGYTF. The CDR3 DNA is TGCAGCGTTGAAGAAAAGGGGTGGTATGGCTACACCTTC.

This clonotype was recorded many times. J is TRBJ2-5 and V is TRBV5-1; no firm D call. The germline V gene encodes CDR1 SGHRS and CDR2 YFSETQ. V was clipped by 7 bases and J by 5 bases, with 18 bases between them. The CDR3 is 14 amino acids. CDR3 coding DNA: TGCGCCAGCTCTCCTTTGGGCGTCGGCGAGACCCAGTACTTC. Its translation is CASSPLGVGETQYF.

At least ten counts were recorded for this clonotype. The chain uses TRBV12-3 or TRBV12-4 and TRBJ2-1; the D gene could be TRBD1 or TRBD2 (5 bases each). The CDR3 spans 14 residues. Trimming shortened V by 0 bases and J by 5 bases, and 8 bases separated the two germline ends. The DNA for the CDR3 is TGTGCCAGCAGTTTAGCTTCGGGGCACAATGAGCAGTTCTTC. It specifies CASSLASGHNEQFF.

This clonotype appeared many times. The rearrangement joins TRBV6-1 to TRBJ1-1; possibly TRBD1 for D (6 bases). The CDR3 runs to 14 residues. Between the trimmed V and J ends, which lost 1 base and 0 bases, there was a span of 6 bases. CDR1 and CDR2 (germline): MNHNS, SASEGT. DNA for the CDR3: TGTGCCAGCAGTGAAGGACAGGTGAACACTGAAGCTTTCTTT. Amino acids: CASSEGQVNTEAFF.